This T cell receptor gamma chain was sequenced during a study of gamma-delta T cells after stem cell transplantation. TCRdb re-identified clones in the RT-PCR reads via CATT. The sample has 450 to 500 gamma-chain clones, almost 70% seen once. CDR3 length: 17 amino acids. CDR1 is GITISATS, CDR2 ISYDGTV, per germline (reference sequence). The receptor's source is a human donor. It is not recorded whose cells these are; they may come from a transplant donor. The sample consisted of gamma-delta T cells. No J gene was assigned, while the V gene was called as TRGV9. The CDR3 coding sequence is TGTGCCTTGTGGGAGGTGGGTCATGAGTTGGGCAAAAAAATTAAGGTATTT. Amino acid sequence: CALWEVGHELGKKIKVF.